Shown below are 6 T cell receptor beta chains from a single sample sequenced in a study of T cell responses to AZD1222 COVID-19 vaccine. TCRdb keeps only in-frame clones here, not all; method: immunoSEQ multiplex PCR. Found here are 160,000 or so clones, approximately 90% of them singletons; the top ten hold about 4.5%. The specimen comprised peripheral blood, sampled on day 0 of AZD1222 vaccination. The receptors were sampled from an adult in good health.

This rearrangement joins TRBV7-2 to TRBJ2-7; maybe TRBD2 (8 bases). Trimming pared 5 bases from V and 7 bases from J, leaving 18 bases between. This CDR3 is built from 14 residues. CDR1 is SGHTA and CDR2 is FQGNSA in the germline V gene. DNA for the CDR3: TGTGCCAGCAGCCCGGGAGGGGGCGCGAAAGAGCAGTACTTC. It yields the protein CASSPGGGAKEQYF.

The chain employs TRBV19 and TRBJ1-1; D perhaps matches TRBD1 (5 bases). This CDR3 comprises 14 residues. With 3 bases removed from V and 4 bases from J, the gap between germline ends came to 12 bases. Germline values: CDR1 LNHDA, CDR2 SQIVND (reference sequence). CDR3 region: CASSMVRGATEAFF. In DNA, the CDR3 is TGTGCCAGTAGTATGGTAAGGGGTGCCACTGAAGCTTTCTTT.

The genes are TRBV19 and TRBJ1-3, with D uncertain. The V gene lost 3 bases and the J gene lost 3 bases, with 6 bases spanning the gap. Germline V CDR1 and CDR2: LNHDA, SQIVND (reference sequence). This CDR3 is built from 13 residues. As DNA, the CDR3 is TGTGCCAGTAGTATCCCCAGTGGAAACACCATATATTTT. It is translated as CASSIPSGNTIYF.

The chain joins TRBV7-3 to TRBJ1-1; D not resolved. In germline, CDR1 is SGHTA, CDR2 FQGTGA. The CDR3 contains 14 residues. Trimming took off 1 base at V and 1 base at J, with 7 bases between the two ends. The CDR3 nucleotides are TGTGCCAGCAGCTTAATGGGTCGGAACACTGAAGCTTTCTTT. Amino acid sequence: CASSLMGRNTEAFF.

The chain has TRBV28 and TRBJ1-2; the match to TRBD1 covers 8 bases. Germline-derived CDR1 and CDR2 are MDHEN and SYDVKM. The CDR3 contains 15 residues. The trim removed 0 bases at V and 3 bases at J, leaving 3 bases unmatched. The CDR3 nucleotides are TGTGCCAGCAGTTTATGGGCAGGGGGCGACTATGGCTACACCTTC. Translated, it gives CASSLWAGGDYGYTF.

The CDR3 here is CASSRVFRQTYEQYF. Written as DNA, the CDR3 is TGTGCCAGCAGTCGAGTATTCCGACAAACCTACGAGCAGTACTTC. The rearrangement joins TRBV27 to TRBJ2-7; D is uncertain. CDR1 MNHEY and CDR2 SMNVEV come from the germline V gene (reference sequence). The germline V and J ends were trimmed by 5 bases and 2 bases, with 16 bases remaining between them. This CDR3 contains 15 residues.